This T cell receptor (beta chain) comes out of a study of T cell changes during pregnancy in multiple sclerosis (dated by TCRdb to the late 2010s). Some background on the complete study: In women with multiple sclerosis, the researchers looked at how the T cell repertoire shifted as pregnancy progressed.

On this clone itself: Its specific antigen is unknown. Base qualities are missing; no much larger clone stands one base away.

The germline V gene encodes CDR1 SGHTA and CDR2 FQGNSA. Counted from cysteine to phenylalanine, this CDR3 has 18 amino acids. The CDR3 DNA has 54 bases and is translated from base 1. For this chain, trimming is 2 bases at the V end and 4 bases at the J end, and the number of junction bases without a gene match is 6. Library construction relied on the immunoSEQ multiplex PCR assay. In TCRdb, the immuneACCESS table is reduced to in-frame sequences with V and J assigned. These tables do not hold every clone; where another copy was compared, an unresolved V gene accounts for under half, and the others remain unexplained. The sample has around 57,000 clones on record, roughly 91% of them singletons. The top ten constitute 1% to 1.5% of the sample.

The chain uses TRBV7-2 and TRBJ2-1, and 15 bases in between align with TRBD2. Source: peripheral blood, taken after pregnancy. The clonotype was recovered from a female donor in good health, enrolled as a control in a pregnancy study. The DNA is TGTGCCAGCAGCTTAAGGACTAGCGGGGGGGCTAGGTACAATGAGCAGTTCTTC. It is translated as CASSLRTSGGARYNEQFF.